Following are 8 T cell receptor beta chains from one sample sequenced in a study of blood T cell repertoires in COVID-19. Sequencing used immunoSEQ multiplex PCR; TCRdb keeps in-frame clones, though not all of them. The sample yields under 500,000 clones, about 89% seen once. The specimen was peripheral blood. Receptors were obtained from a woman between 25 and 40 years old with acute or convalescent COVID-19.

The chain carries TRBV27 and TRBJ2-3; the D gene is possibly TRBD1 (7 bases). The V end was cut by 4 bases, the J end by 4 bases, with 15 bases between. In germline, CDR1 is MNHEY, CDR2 SMNVEV (reference sequence). This CDR3 contains 15 residues. The CDR3 bases are TGTGCCAGCAGTTACAGGGGACTCCCCCCAGATACGCAGTATTTT. Amino acid sequence: CASSYRGLPPDTQYF.

A few counts support this clone. The genes are TRBV6-1 and TRBJ1-5; D gene ambiguous. Trimming took 1 base from V and 7 from J, leaving 8 bases between them. Germline CDR1 reads MNHNS; CDR2 reads SASEGT. The CDR3 has 13 amino acids. The CDR3 sequence: CASSEVREQPQHF. The CDR3 coding sequence is TGTGCCAGCAGTGAAGTGAGGGAGCAGCCCCAGCATTTT.

The chain couples TRBV7-9 to TRBJ2-2; 10 bases are a match to TRBD2. The CDR3 is 14 residues long. Germline V gene lookup returns CDR1 SEHNR and CDR2 FQNEAQ (reference sequence). J was trimmed by 6 bases and V by 6 bases; bases with no gene match: 4. The CDR3 reads CASSSGGHAGELFF. The CDR3 nucleotides are TGTGCCAGCAGTAGCGGGGGGCACGCCGGGGAGCTGTTTTTT.

This chain links TRBV12-3 or TRBV12-4 with TRBJ2-5; 7 nucleotides align to TRBD2. Trimming cost V 3 bases and J 7 bases; bases outside gene matches: 5. The CDR3 is made up of 13 amino acids. The CDR3 sequence: CASSFTGGGTQYF. DNA for the CDR3: TGTGCCAGCAGTTTCACTGGGGGGGGGACCCAGTACTTC.

Concerning this clone: Other DNA sequences within the sample encode an identical CDR3. This chain uses TRBV6-1 with TRBJ2-7, with a tentative D call TRBD1 (7 bases). Germline V gives CDR1 MNHNS, CDR2 SASEGT. V lost 2 bases, J lost 3 bases, and 11 bases lay in between. The CDR3 length is 14 residues. The CDR3 DNA reads as TGTGCCAGCAGTGAATCAGGGGGGTTCTACGAGCAGTACTTC. It encodes CASSESGGFYEQYF.

V and J are TRBV7-3 and TRBJ2-2; tentative D call: TRBD2 (6 bases). The CDR3 is 17 amino acids. In germline, CDR1 is SGHTA, CDR2 FQGTGA. The ends were cut back, 2 bases at V and 0 bases at J, with 13 bases in the middle. The CDR3 DNA reads as TGTGCCAGCAGCTTAGTAGCGGAGGGGCCGAACACCGGGGAGCTGTTTTTT. Encoded protein: CASSLVAEGPNTGELFF.

The rearrangement joins TRBV10-1 to TRBJ2-3; tentative D call: TRBD2 (7 bases). The V and J ends lost 3 bases and 4 bases respectively, with 20 bases between them. From germline, CDR1 is WNHNN and CDR2 SYGVQD (reference sequence). This CDR3 spans 17 amino acids. In DNA form, the CDR3 reads TGCGCCAGCAGTGAAGGGGGGGGCGAACATCGCGCAGATACGCAGTATTTT. The encoded protein is CASSEGGGEHRADTQYF.

As to this clone: Other DNA sequences in the same sample also yield this CDR3. V and J are TRBV2 and TRBJ2-1; 12 nucleotides agree with TRBD1. CDR1 SNHLY and CDR2 FYNNEI come from the germline V gene. CDR3 length: 15 residues. The junction had 7 bases not matched to a gene; V was cut back by 6 bases and J by 7 bases. The CDR3: CASSVGQGARNEQFF. The CDR3 coding sequence is TGTGCCAGCAGCGTGGGACAGGGGGCTAGGAATGAGCAGTTCTTC.